This TCR beta chain emerged from a study of blood T cell repertoires in COVID-19. Clones were read by immunoSEQ multiplex PCR, and TCRdb kept only the in-frame ones, dropping some. The top ten hold about 1.3% of the sample, which has roughly 220,000 clones, about 79% seen once. This clonotype was obtained from a woman aged 40 to 55 with acute COVID-19. The source material was PBMCs or T cells enriched from blood (not recorded which).

CDR3 in DNA: TGTGCCAGCAGCTTGACAGGGGTTTGGACCGGGGAGCTGTTTTTT. It yields the protein CASSLTGVWTGELFF. The rearrangement joins TRBV7-6 to TRBJ2-2; 8 bases agree with TRBD1. J gave up 5 bases and V 3 bases, and 5 bases lay outside the gene matches. From germline, CDR1 is SGHVS and CDR2 FNYEAQ. This CDR3 spans 15 amino acids.